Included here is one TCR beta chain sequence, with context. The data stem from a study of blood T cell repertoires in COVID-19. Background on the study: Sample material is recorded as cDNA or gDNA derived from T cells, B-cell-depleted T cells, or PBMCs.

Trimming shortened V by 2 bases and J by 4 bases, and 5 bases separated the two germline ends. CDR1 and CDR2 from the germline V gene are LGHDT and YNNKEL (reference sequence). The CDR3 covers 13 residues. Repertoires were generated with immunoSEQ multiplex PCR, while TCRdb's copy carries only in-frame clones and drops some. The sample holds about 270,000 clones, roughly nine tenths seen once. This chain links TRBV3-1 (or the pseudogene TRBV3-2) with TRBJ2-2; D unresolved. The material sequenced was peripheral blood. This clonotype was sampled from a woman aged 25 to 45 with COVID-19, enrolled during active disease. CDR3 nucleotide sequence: TGTGCCAGCAGCCAATTCGGCACCGGGGAGCTGTTTTTT. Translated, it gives CASSQFGTGELFF.